The 2 T cell receptor beta chains listed next were all sequenced from one sample in a study of T cell clones after liver transplantation. Some clones are missing from TCRdb's copy, which holds only in-frame ones; the method was immunoSEQ multiplex PCR. The data contain about 85,000 clones, roughly 80% of them singletons. Specimen: CD4+ T cells from blood, collected about 46 months after liver transplant. The receptors stem from a human patient who received a liver transplant. Some T cells may possibly be graft donor cells.

This chain links TRBV28 with TRBJ2-1; TRBD2 matches at 9 bases. The length of the CDR3 is 16 residues. Germline values: CDR1 MDHEN, CDR2 SYDVKM. V dropped 0 bases and J dropped 5; count of bases not matched to a gene: 5. DNA for the CDR3: TGTGCCAGCAGTTTATGGACTAGCGGTGGGGACAATGAGCAGTTCTTC. It specifies CASSLWTSGGDNEQFF. Supplemented by reference TRBV28 and TRBJ2-1, the full variable domain reads DVKVTQSSRYLVKRTGEKVFLECVQDMDHENMFWYRQDPGLGLRLIYFSYDVKMKEKGDIPEGYSVSREKKERFSLILESASTNQTSMYLCASSLWTSGGDNEQFFGPGTRLTVL.

This chain links TRBV7-3 with TRBJ2-1; 7 nucleotides line up with TRBD2. This CDR3 contains 16 residues. Germline values: CDR1 SGHTA, CDR2 FQGTGA. Germline trimming cut 5 bases from V and 4 bases from J; bases unmatched to any gene: 11. The CDR3: CASSHRAGSGYNEQFF. The CDR3 nucleotides read TGTGCCAGCAGCCACCGAGCGGGATCGGGGTACAATGAGCAGTTCTTC.